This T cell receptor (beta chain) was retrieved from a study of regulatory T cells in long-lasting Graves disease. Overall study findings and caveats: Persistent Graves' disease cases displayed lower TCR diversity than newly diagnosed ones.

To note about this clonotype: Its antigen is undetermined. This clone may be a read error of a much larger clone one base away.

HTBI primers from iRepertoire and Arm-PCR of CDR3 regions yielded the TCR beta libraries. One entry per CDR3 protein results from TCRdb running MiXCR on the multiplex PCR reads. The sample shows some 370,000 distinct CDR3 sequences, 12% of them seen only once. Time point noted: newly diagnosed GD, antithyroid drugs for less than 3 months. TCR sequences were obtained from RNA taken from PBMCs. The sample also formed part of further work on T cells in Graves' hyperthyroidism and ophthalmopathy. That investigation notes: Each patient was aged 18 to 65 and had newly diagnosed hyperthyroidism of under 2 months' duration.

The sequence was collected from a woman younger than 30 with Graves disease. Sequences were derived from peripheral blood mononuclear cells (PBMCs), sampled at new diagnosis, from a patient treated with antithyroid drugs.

The CDR3 DNA sequence: TGTGCCAGCAGCTTTGACAGCCTCTCTGGAAACACCACATATTTT. Translated: CASSFDSLSGNTTYF. V and J are TRBV5-5 and TRBJ1-3; perhaps TRBD1 as D (5 bases). The CDR3 runs to 15 residues. Germline V gene sequence: CDR1 SGHKS, CDR2 YYEKEE (reference sequence).